The 12 T cell receptor beta chains listed next were all sequenced from one sample in a study of blood T cell repertoires in COVID-19. This table comes from immunoSEQ multiplex PCR, and its TCRdb copy is limited to in-frame clones, with some not included. Among some 400,000 clones listed, around 87% were seen once. The specimen sequenced was peripheral blood. The receptors come from a woman aged 55 to 70 with COVID-19, enrolled during active disease.

This rearrangement joins TRBV16 to TRBJ2-3, with a weak D call TRBD2 (5 bases). Germline V gene sequence: CDR1 KGHSY, CDR2 FQNENV. This CDR3 region has 12 residues. Trimming left V 6 bases short and J 7 bases short, with 11 bases between. The CDR3 here is CASSLPGNTQYF. CDR3 coding DNA: TGTGCCAGCAGTCTCCCGGGGAATACGCAGTATTTT. Full variable domain (rest looked up from reference TRBV16 and TRBJ2-3): GEEVAQTPKHLVRGEGQKAKLYCAPIKGHSYVFWYQQVLKNEFKFLISFQNENVFDETGMPKERFSAKCLPNSPCSLEIQATKLEDSAVYFCASSLPGNTQYFGPGTRLTVL.

The chain joins TRBV6-5 to TRBJ2-7, with TRBD1 identical over 10 bases. V was clipped by 6 bases and J by 3 bases; unmatched bases: 8. This CDR3 is built from 15 residues. Germline assignment: CDR1 MNHEY and CDR2 SVGAGI. Written as DNA, the CDR3 is TGTGCCAGCAGGCATGACAGGGGGCTTGGCTACGAGCAGTACTTC. Translation gives CASRHDRGLGYEQYF.

The V gene is TRBV7-8, the J gene TRBJ1-1; 9 bases agree with TRBD1. This CDR3 region has 17 residues. With 2 bases clipped from V and 0 bases from J, the junction kept 7 bases outside the gene matches. Germline V gene data show CDR1 as SGHVS and CDR2 as FQNEAQ. The CDR3 DNA reads TGTGCCAGCAGCTTATCCGGGACAGGGTTTATGAACACTGAAGCTTTCTTT. Encoded protein: CASSLSGTGFMNTEAFF.

The chain employs TRBV5-1 and TRBJ1-4; D gene uncertain. The CDR3 consists of 15 residues. Per the germline V gene, CDR1 is SGHRS and CDR2 is YFSETQ. V was shortened by 0 bases and J by 7 bases, with 13 bases between the two germline ends. CDR3 in DNA: TGCGCCAGCAGCTTGGATGCGGGTAGGACTGAAAAACTGTTTTTT. It yields the protein CASSLDAGRTEKLFF.

The V gene is TRBV5-5, the J gene TRBJ2-3; 7 nucleotides match TRBD1. Germline V lookup: CDR1 SGHKS, CDR2 YYEKEE (reference sequence). V trimming: 1 base; J trimming: 2 bases; junction bases outside the gene matches: 4. There are 15 residues in the CDR3. The chain's CDR3 is CASSLIGGFTDTQYF. CDR3 DNA: TGTGCCAGCAGCTTGATAGGGGGCTTCACAGATACGCAGTATTTT.

The chain carries TRBV3-1 (or the pseudogene TRBV3-2) and TRBJ2-1, with 7 positions matching TRBD2. The trim removed 3 bases at V and 10 bases at J, leaving 12 bases unmatched. The CDR3 spans 15 residues. Looked up from germline, CDR1 is LGHDT and CDR2 is YNNKEL (reference sequence). Written as DNA, the CDR3 is TGTGCCAGCAGCCATTCGGGACTACCGCCCGCGGAGCAGTTCTTC. Translation: CASSHSGLPPAEQFF.

A single count supports this clone. The chain combines TRBV19 with TRBJ1-4; no clear D. Germline V gene data show CDR1 as LNHDA and CDR2 as SQIVND (reference sequence). V was clipped by 1 base and J by 6 bases, with 9 bases between them. The CDR3 consists of 14 residues. This CDR3 reads CASSIGAADEKLFF. The CDR3 DNA reads as TGTGCCAGTAGTATAGGCGCTGCGGATGAAAAACTGTTTTTT. Together with reference TRBV19 and TRBJ1-4, the CDR3 gives the full variable domain: DGGITQSPKYLFRKEGQNVTLSCEQNLNHDAMYWYRQDPGQGLRLIYYSQIVNDFQKGDIAEGYSVSREKKESFPLTVTSAQKNPTAFYLCASSIGAADEKLFFGSGTQLSVL.

This clone was counted a single time. The chain joins TRBV5-6 to TRBJ2-4, with TRBD1 matching 8 bases. The germline gives CDR1 SGHDT, CDR2 YYEEEE. CDR3 length equals 15 residues. With 0 bases clipped from V and 6 bases from J, the junction kept 5 bases outside the gene matches. The CDR3 region is CASSLDQGAGNIQYF. CDR3 sequence (DNA): TGTGCCAGCAGCTTGGATCAGGGGGCCGGAAACATTCAGTACTTC.

This chain joins TRBV14 and TRBJ1-2, with no clear D. CDR1 and CDR2 (germline): SGHDN, FVKESK. CDR3 length: 15 residues. Deletions cut 1 base from V and 4 bases from J, with 13 bases between. The CDR3 here is CASSQVAGGSYGYTF. CDR3 in DNA: TGTGCCAGCAGCCAAGTGGCAGGAGGGAGCTATGGCTACACCTTC. Based on the CDR3 plus reference TRBV14 and TRBJ1-2, the full variable domain is EAGVTQFPSHSVIEKGQTVTLRCDPISGHDNLYWYRRVMGKEIKFLLHFVKESKQDESGMPNNRFLAERTGGTYSTLKVQPAELEDSGVYFCASSQVAGGSYGYTFGSGTRLTVV.

This clone was counted a few times. Other DNA sequences in the sample encode the same CDR3. The chain carries TRBV7-3 and TRBJ1-1; tentative D call: TRBD1 (5 bases). This CDR3 is 13 amino acids long. Looked up from germline, CDR1 is SGHTA and CDR2 is FQGTGA. V lost 4 bases and J lost 0, with 6 bases in between. The CDR3 here is CASSSQVNTEAFF. CDR3 coding DNA: TGTGCCAGCAGCTCACAGGTGAACACTGAAGCTTTCTTT. Combining the CDR3 with reference TRBV7-3 and TRBJ1-1 gives the whole variable domain GAGVSQTPSNKVTEKGKYVELRCDPISGHTALYWYRQSLGQGPEFLIYFQGTGAADDSGLPNDRFFAVRPEGSVSTLKIQRTERGDSAVYLCASSSQVNTEAFFGQGTRLTVV.

The chain is built from TRBV2 and TRBJ2-2, with D possibly TRBD1 on 6 matching bases. The germline V gene has CDR1 SNHLY and CDR2 FYNNEI. This CDR3 has 15 residues. Trimming removed 8 bases from V and 3 bases from J, with 16 bases in between. CDR3 residues: CASRQGRSDTGELFF. The CDR3 DNA sequence: TGTGCCAGCCGCCAGGGGCGATCGGACACCGGGGAGCTGTTTTTT.

The genes are TRBV9 and TRBJ2-1; a weak D match, TRBD1 (5 bases). The V end was cut by 7 bases, the J end by 0 bases, with 14 bases between. Germline-derived CDR1 and CDR2 are SGDLS and YYNGEE. The CDR3 spans 15 residues. CDR3 sequence: CASGNGASSYNEQFF. The CDR3, as DNA: TGTGCCAGCGGCAATGGGGCAAGCTCCTACAATGAGCAGTTCTTC.